This T cell receptor beta chain emerged from a study of T cells in Graves' hyperthyroidism and ophthalmopathy (dated by TCRdb to about 2019). Study-wide context: A discovery cohort of about 95 patients, roughly 43 with Graves' ophthalmopathy and roughly 59 with stable Graves' hyperthyroidism, was used to find distinguishing TCR V-J signatures. An independent validation cohort of about 20 hyperthyroidism patients and more than 15 patients who later progressed to ophthalmopathy tested prospective prediction of ophthalmopathy. For training and testing, the roughly 100 patients in the discovery cohort were randomly divided in a 7:3 ratio. In addition, the study compared T-cell repertoires in thyroid tissue and in blood from roughly six Graves' hyperthyroidism patients. Following sampling, methimazole starting at 30 mg daily was given to hyperthyroidism patients, and high-dose intravenous methylprednisolone was given to ophthalmopathy patients. TCR Vbeta CDR3 sequencing of 120 to 150 peripheral blood samples (over 40 ophthalmopathy, some 75 hyperthyroidism and around 17 progressor patients) is reported in the paper.

Any patient with an uncontrolled infection, another autoimmune disease, pregnancy or lactation was excluded. Clinical symptoms, serum thyroxine and TRAb, thyroid ultrasound, and orbital computed tomography formed the basis for the diagnoses. Total RNA was extracted with Trizol reagent, and quality was checked on an Agilent 2100 Bioanalyzer. What the authors observed across the whole study: Most expanded thyroid clonotypes (frequency above 0.001) were also detected in blood, suggesting blood repertoires may reflect thyroid immune responses. During validation, the model predicted progression to ophthalmopathy a median of around six months ahead of onset, with roughly 65% sensitivity and 72.22% specificity. Ophthalmopathy was separated from stable hyperthyroidism by a 13 V-J signature model, with about 86% sensitivity and about 81% specificity obtained in cross-validation and 80%/75% obtained in testing. Sample size was not statistically predetermined, and investigators were not blinded to group allocation.

The CDR3 spans 15 residues, from the cysteine through the phenylalanine. Just CDR3 DNA is preserved here, 45 bases in frame from base 1. From the germline V gene, CDR1 is SGHDN and CDR2 is FVKESK. V is reduced by 1 base and J by 4 bases, leaving a spacing of 13 bases between them. The TCR beta CDR3 regions were amplified from the RNA transcripts. The first round of RT-PCR for the TCR CDR3 was performed with the HTBI primer set and the Qiagen OneStep RT-PCR kit. Libraries were constructed in a second round of multiplex PCR, after which size selection and purification were performed. Paired-end sequencing of the libraries was performed with 100 bp reads on an Illumina HiSeq2000. The published analysis was carried out like this. Raw data were processed with SOAPnuke, discarding reads with adapters, uncalled bases, mean Phred below 15, or no exact constant-primer or identifier match. High-quality paired reads were merged with COPE v1.2.5, and unique nucleotide sequences were defined as clonotypes. Clonotypes were aligned to IMGT TRBV, TRBD and TRBJ reference segments using MiTCR v1.1. The analysis included only V-J combinations with a frequency above 0.0001, which together covered over 98% of the repertoires. The TCS score was defined as the ratio of F50 (clonal expansion) to E x V (chaos), calculated using BLOSUM62-based TCRdist between CDR3 peptides within each V-J. Welch's t-statistics and random forest reduced around 510 V-J features to about 13, which were used in a naive Bayes classifier (R e1071). The Morisita-Horn index was used to measure how similar the thyroid and blood repertoires were. Clones were called with MiXCR by TCRdb after fastp trimmed the public reads at Q25, and only in-frame beta chains were retained. For every CDR3 protein sequence, its rows merge into one entry that carries the most common genes and DNA. The V and J calls, along with clone size, are taken from TCRdb and not from the paper's own processing. The sample table contains 500,000 to 650,000 distinct CDR3 sequences; only one count was recorded for 46% of them. Of the sample, around 44% is held by the ten largest clones.

Ten or more counts support this clonotype. The antigen it binds to is not known. No base quality values were provided; no much bigger clone lies one nucleotide off. Sequenced material: peripheral blood or thyroid tissue (not recorded which). This TCR was recovered from an adult woman with Graves' disease, either hyperthyroidism or ophthalmopathy (not recorded which). This chain is built from TRBV14 and TRBJ1-2, and possibly TRBD1, on 5 matching bases. Read as DNA, the sequence is TGTGCCAGCAGCCAAGGGAGGGGACCGCTCTATGGCTACACCTTC. Translation gives CASSQGRGPLYGYTF. With the rest looked up from the reference TRBV14 and TRBJ1-2 genes rather than sequenced, the full variable domain is EAGVTQFPSHSVIEKGQTVTLRCDPISGHDNLYWYRRVMGKEIKFLLHFVKESKQDESGMPNNRFLAERTGGTYSTLKVQPAELEDSGVYFCASSQGRGPLYGYTFGSGTRLTVV.